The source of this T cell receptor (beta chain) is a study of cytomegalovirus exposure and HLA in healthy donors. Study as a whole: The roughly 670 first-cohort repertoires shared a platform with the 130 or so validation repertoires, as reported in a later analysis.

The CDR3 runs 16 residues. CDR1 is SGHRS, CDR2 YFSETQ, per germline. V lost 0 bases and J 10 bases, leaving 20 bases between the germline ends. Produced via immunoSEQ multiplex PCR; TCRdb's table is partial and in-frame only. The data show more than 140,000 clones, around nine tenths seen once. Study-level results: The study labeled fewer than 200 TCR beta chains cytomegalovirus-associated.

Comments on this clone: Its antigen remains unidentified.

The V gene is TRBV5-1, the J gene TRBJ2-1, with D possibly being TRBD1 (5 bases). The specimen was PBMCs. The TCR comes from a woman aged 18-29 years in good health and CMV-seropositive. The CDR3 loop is CASSLVDGHRAAEQFF. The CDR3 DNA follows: TGCGCCAGCAGCTTGGTTGATGGACATCGGGCCGCGGAGCAGTTCTTC.